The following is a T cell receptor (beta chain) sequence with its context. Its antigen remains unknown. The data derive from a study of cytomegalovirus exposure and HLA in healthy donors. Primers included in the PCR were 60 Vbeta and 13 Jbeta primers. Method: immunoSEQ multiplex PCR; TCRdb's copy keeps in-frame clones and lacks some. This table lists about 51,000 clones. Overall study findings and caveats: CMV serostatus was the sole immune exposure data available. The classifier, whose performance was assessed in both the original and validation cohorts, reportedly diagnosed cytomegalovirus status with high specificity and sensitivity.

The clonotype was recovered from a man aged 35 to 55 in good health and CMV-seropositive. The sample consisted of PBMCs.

The CDR3 sequence: CAIRPGLNEKLFF. CDR3 coding DNA: TGTGCCATCAGGCCAGGCCTTAATGAAAAACTGTTTTTT. The chain uses TRBV10-3 and TRBJ1-4; D unresolved. Between the trimmed V and J ends, which lost 6 bases and 4 bases, there was a span of 9 bases. The CDR3 totals 13 residues. Germline CDR1 ENHRY, CDR2 SYGVKD.